Listed below are T cell receptor beta chains from one sample, sequenced in a study of control samples from healthy donors and cancer patients. Measured with immunoSEQ multiplex PCR; TCRdb has only the in-frame clones, and not every one. The table counts some 190,000 clones; approximately 2.2% lies in the top ten. Material for sequencing was blood. The receptors stem from a woman aged 25 to 45 in good health. CDR3s include the opening cysteine and the closing phenylalanine or tryptophan.

V	J	CDR3
TRBV18	TRBJ1-1	CASSPTSAEAFF
TRBV4-1	TRBJ1-3	CASSQVAFTGNTIYF
TRBV15	TRBJ1-1	CATSRDRGGTEAFF
TRBV9	TRBJ2-7	CASSATSGYEQYF
TRBV4-1	TRBJ2-3	CASSQVLRTRGTDTQYF
TRBV5-1	TRBJ2-3	CASSFVGGQDTQYF
TRBV6-5	TRBJ1-3	CASLYRGRGNTIYF
TRBV3-1/TRBV3-2	TRBJ1-1	CASTGGPGTEAFF
TRBV7-2	TRBJ1-2	CASTGRGGRAYGYTF
TRBV4-1	TRBJ2-1	CASSTGTSGGRNEQFF
TRBV27	TRBJ1-2	CASTSQLGGYTF
TRBV3-1/TRBV3-2	TRBJ2-7	CASSHRGQGDSYEQYF
TRBV5-8	TRBJ1-4	CASSPSATNEKLFF
TRBV6-5	TRBJ2-5	CASREETQYF
TRBV6-5	TRBJ2-1	CASRGTGGLNEQFF
TRBV6-1	TRBJ1-6	CASSETGSGSPLHF
TRBV6-2/TRBV6-3	TRBJ1-6	CASRYSPPNSPLHF
TRBV7-2	TRBJ1-1	CASSLVGIGNTEAFF
TRBV28	TRBJ1-2	CASSEQGTRFYGYTF
TRBV21-1	TRBJ1-2	CASSKVRGHNYGYTF
TRBV4-1	TRBJ1-4	CASSPRSQGGNEKLFF
TRBV6-5	TRBJ1-1	CASSPWVGRNTEAFF
TRBV7-8	TRBJ1-5	CAARRDRGYSNQPQHF
TRBV4-1	TRBJ2-5	CASSLPTTGTSAGRRTQYF
TRBV4-1	TRBJ1-5	CASSQATGYSNQPQHF
TRBV14	TRBJ1-1	CASSQVLNTEAFF
TRBV27	TRBJ2-7	CASKTGTHREQYF
TRBV5-5	TRBJ2-5	CASSFSTGNAQYF
TRBV7-9	TRBJ1-2	CASSGQGQDYGYTF
TRBV7-2	TRBJ1-3	CASSLYRDSGNTIYF
TRBV5-6	TRBJ1-2	CASTSSGLYGYTF
TRBV7-6	TRBJ1-1	CASRSQGPAFF
TRBV6-6	TRBJ2-5	CASSYRTGGWETQYF
TRBV2	TRBJ1-5	CASRGVYSNQPQHF
TRBV28	TRBJ1-5	CASRRRRGGQGSNQPQHF
TRBV3-1/TRBV3-2	TRBJ1-2	CASSQGPTHTF
TRBV6-6	TRBJ2-4	CAGGQGGFFDIQYF
TRBV5-1	TRBJ1-4	CASSLAGTNEKLFF
TRBV5-4	TRBJ1-2	CASSPRTAYGYTF
TRBV5-1	TRBJ2-3	CASSYGGGLRADTQYF
TRBV11-2	TRBJ1-2	CASSLSPNGNGYTF
TRBV18	TRBJ1-5	CASSPTPPGTGGDQPQHF
TRBV10-3	TRBJ2-1	CAISQRNEQFF
TRBV2	TRBJ1-2	CASRPLRTNYGYTF
TRBV9	TRBJ2-5	CASSVVARGETQYF
TRBV18	TRBJ2-2	CASSPGAYANTGELFF
TRBV10-2	TRBJ1-3	CASREAGGNTIYF
TRBV2	TRBJ1-2	CASRARAGHTGGYTF
TRBV24-1	TRBJ1-5	CATSDPGQSNQPQHF
TRBV6-5	TRBJ2-5	CASSFLGQGGGETQYF
TRBV28	TRBJ1-2	CASTRTPASGYTF
TRBV4-1	TRBJ2-5	CASSQTSGGDRETQYF
TRBV5-8	TRBJ1-6	CASTPRDREASPLHF
TRBV13	TRBJ1-5	CASSRGRGQPQHF
TRBV11-2	TRBJ1-4	CASVSGEGVEKLFF
TRBV6-2/TRBV6-3	TRBJ2-5	CASSYWETQYF
TRBV9	TRBJ2-3	CASSVAIAGAPRRF
TRBV5-4	TRBJ1-2	CASSSGEAGGYTF
TRBV7-9	TRBJ2-7	CASSFWDRVGEQYF
TRBV7-2	TRBJ2-7	CASSQDLLGGYEQYF